The rows below give T cell receptor beta chains drawn from one sample of a study of T cells in Graves' hyperthyroidism and ophthalmopathy. TCRdb re-analysed the multiplex PCR reads in MiXCR, keeping a single row per CDR3 protein. This table has about 360,000 distinct CDR3 sequences, around 25% appearing once. The sample taken for sequencing was blood. The receptor set was obtained from a man aged 45 to 65 with Graves' hyperthyroidism. Both conserved end residues are part of each CDR3. Fields, in order: V gene, J gene, clone size, D gene, CDR3 DNA, CDR3 protein. The D gene is left open where the match is weak. Clone sizes are given selectively: once, few, many, or a class where the clone is expanded.

TRBV20-1	TRBJ2-1	.	.	TGCAGTGCTAGCCCCACTAGCTACGAAAACACCTATGAGCAGTTCTTC	CSASPTSYENTYEQFF
TRBV11-1	TRBJ2-4	many	.	TGTGCCAGCAGCTCGACTAGAAGAAACATTCAGTACTTC	CASSSTRRNIQYF
TRBV28	TRBJ1-1	few	TRBD1	TGTGCCAGCAGACCACAGGGGAAGTTCGCTGAAGCTTTCTTT	CASRPQGKFAEAFF
TRBV6-9	TRBJ1-1	.	TRBD1	TGTGCCAGCAGTTCTGACAGGGGGGTCATGAACACTGAAGCTTTCTTT	CASSSDRGVMNTEAFF
TRBV7-3	TRBJ2-2	.	.	TGTGCCAGCAGCTTAAAGTCTGGGACCGGGGAGCTGTTTTTT	CASSLKSGTGELFF
TRBV5-1	TRBJ2-1	.	TRBD2	TGCGCCAGCAGCGGAGCGGGGGGGAACTCCTACAATGAGCAGTTCTTC	CASSGAGGNSYNEQFF
TRBV7-3	TRBJ2-1	.	TRBD2	TGTGCCAGCAGCTATGCTAGCGGGAAATACAATGAGCAGTTCTTC	CASSYASGKYNEQFF
TRBV27	TRBJ1-1	few	.	TGTGCCAGCAGTTTGTCGGCCCGGGGGACTGAAGCTTTCTTT	CASSLSARGTEAFF
TRBV11-2	TRBJ2-7	many	.	TGTGCCAGCAGCTTAGATGGCTGGGGGTCACCCGCCTACGAGCAGTACTTC	CASSLDGWGSPAYEQYF
TRBV7-3	TRBJ2-6	many	.	TGTGCCAGCAGCTCTGGGGCCAACGTCCTGACTTTC	CASSSGANVLTF